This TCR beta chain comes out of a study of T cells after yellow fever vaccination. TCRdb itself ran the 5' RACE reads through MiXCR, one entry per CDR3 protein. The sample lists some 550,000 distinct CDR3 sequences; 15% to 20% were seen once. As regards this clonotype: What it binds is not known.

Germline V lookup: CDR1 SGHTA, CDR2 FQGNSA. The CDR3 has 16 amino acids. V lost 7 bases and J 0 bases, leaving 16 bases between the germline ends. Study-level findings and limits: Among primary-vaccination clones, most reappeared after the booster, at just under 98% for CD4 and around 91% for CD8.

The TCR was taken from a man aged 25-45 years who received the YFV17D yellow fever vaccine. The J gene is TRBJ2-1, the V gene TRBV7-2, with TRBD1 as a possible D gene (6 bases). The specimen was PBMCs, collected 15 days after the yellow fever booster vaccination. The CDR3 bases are TGTGCCAGCACCCTTCTCCGGACAGTCTCCTACAATGAGCAGTTCTTC. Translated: CASTLLRTVSYNEQFF.